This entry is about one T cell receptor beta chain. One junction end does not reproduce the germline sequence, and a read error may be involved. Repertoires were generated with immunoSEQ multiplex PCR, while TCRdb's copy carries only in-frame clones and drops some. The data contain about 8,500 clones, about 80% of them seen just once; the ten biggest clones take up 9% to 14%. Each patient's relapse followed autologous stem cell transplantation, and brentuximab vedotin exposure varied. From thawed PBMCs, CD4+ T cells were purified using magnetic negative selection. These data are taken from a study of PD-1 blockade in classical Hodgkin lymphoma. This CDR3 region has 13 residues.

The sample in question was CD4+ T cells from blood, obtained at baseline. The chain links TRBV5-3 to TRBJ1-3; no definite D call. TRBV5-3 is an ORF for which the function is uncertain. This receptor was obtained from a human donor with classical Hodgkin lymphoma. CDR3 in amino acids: CASSLQLGNTIYF. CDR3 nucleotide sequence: TGTGCCAGCAGCTTGCAACTTGGAAACACCATATATTTT.